A single sample gave rise to the 7 T cell receptor beta chains below, sequenced in a study of OX40 agonist ivuxolimab in advanced cancers. Profiled with immunoSEQ multiplex PCR; TCRdb holds only in-frame clones, not every one. The data show some 82,000 clones, with over 85% seen just once and approximately 11% held by the top ten. The source material was CD4+ or CD8+ T cells sorted from blood, sampled in a trial of the OX40 agonist ivuxolimab. The source of these receptors is an adult with an advanced solid tumor such as melanoma, head and neck, liver or kidney cancer.

The chain couples TRBV7-9 to TRBJ1-1; D is unclear. The CDR3 covers 10 residues. Looked up from germline, CDR1 is SEHNR and CDR2 is FQNEAQ (reference sequence). Trimming took off 5 bases at V and 6 bases at J, with 4 bases between the two ends. The CDR3 nucleotides read TGTGCCAGCAGCAGGTCTGAAGCTTTCTTT. This translates into CASSRSEAFF.

The V call is TRBV9, the J call TRBJ2-3, with D perhaps TRBD2 (6 bases). With 3 bases removed from V and 1 base from J, the gap between germline ends came to 6 bases. The CDR3 length is 13 residues. Germline V gene sequence: CDR1 SGDLS, CDR2 YYNGEE. The CDR3: CASSGGGTDTQYF. CDR3 sequence (DNA): TGTGCCAGCAGCGGCGGGGGCACAGATACGCAGTATTTT.

The chain is built from TRBV2 and TRBJ2-1; TRBD1 or TRBD2 may be the D gene (6 bases each). Germline CDR1 and CDR2: SNHLY and FYNNEI. Between the trimmed V and J ends, which lost 1 base and 2 bases, there was a span of 9 bases. The CDR3 contains 15 residues. This CDR3 is CASSEVGGPYNEQFF. The DNA for the CDR3 is TGTGCCAGCAGTGAAGTAGGGGGGCCCTACAATGAGCAGTTCTTC. The full variable domain, with the rest looked up from reference TRBV2 and TRBJ2-1, is EPEVTQTPSHQVTQMGQEVILRCVPISNHLYFYWYRQILGQKVEFLVSFYNNEISEKSEIFDDQFSVERPDGSNFTLKIRSTKLEDSAMYFCASSEVGGPYNEQFFGPGTRLTVL.

This chain joins TRBV7-8 and TRBJ2-7; tentatively, D is TRBD2 (6 bases). CDR3 length: 14 residues. V lost 0 bases and J 4 bases, leaving 10 bases between the germline ends. Germline-derived CDR1 and CDR2 are SGHVS and FQNEAQ. CDR3 coding DNA: TGTGCCAGCAGCTTAGCCGGGAGTGCGTACGAGCAGTACTTC. It is translated as CASSLAGSAYEQYF.

V and J are TRBV5-6 and TRBJ2-7; D may be TRBD1 (6 bases). The CDR3 extends over 14 amino acids. The germline V gene encodes CDR1 SGHDT and CDR2 YYEEEE. V lost 4 bases and J lost 1, with 12 bases in between. Here the CDR3 reads CASSRPDRSYEQYF. In nucleotides, the CDR3 is TGTGCCAGCAGCCGCCCTGACAGGTCCTACGAGCAGTACTTC. Variable domain in full (rest from reference TRBV5-6 and TRBJ2-7): DAGVTQSPTHLIKTRGQQVTLRCSPKSGHDTVSWYQQALGQGPQFIFQYYEEEERQRGNFPDRFSGHQFPNYSSELNVNALLLGDSALYLCASSRPDRSYEQYFGPGTRLTVT.

Details on this clone: This likely comes from a read error, as the CDR3 has no conserved phenylalanine or tryptophan at its end. The chain has TRBV4-1 and TRBJ1-2; D remains unclear. Per the germline V gene, CDR1 is MGHRA and CDR2 is YSYEKL. V shed 1 base and J shed 5 bases, with 14 bases lying between them. The CDR3 is 15 amino acids. CDR3 coding DNA: TGCGCCAGCAGCCAAGGACTCGGCCAGATATATGGCTACACCCTC. Protein product: CASSQGLGQIYGYTL.

Of note for this clone: One junction end disagrees with the germline gene, perhaps due to a read error. Other DNA sequences in this specimen translate into the identical CDR3. CDR3 loop: CASETSKETQYF. CDR3 bases: TGTGCCAGCGAAACCTCTAAAGAGACCCAATACTTC. The gene calls are TRBV25-1 and TRBJ2-5; D gene unclear. The CDR3 totals 12 residues. Germline lookup yields CDR1 MGHDK and CDR2 SYGVNS.